A single sample is the source of the 7 T cell receptor beta chains below, sequenced in a study of blood T cell repertoires in COVID-19. Repertoires were generated with immunoSEQ multiplex PCR, while TCRdb's copy carries only in-frame clones and drops some. This repertoire shows about 120,000 clones, 88% found once; its top ten account for around 0.81%. The sequenced material came from peripheral blood. The source of these receptors is a woman in her forties or fifties with active or convalescent COVID-19.

V is TRBV4-3 and J is TRBJ2-1; the D is unclear. Per germline, CDR1 LGHNA and CDR2 YSLEER. V was trimmed by 0 bases and J by 5 bases, leaving 5 bases between them. CDR3 size: 13 residues. CDR3 nucleotide sequence: TGCGCCAGCAGCCAAGATTCAAACAATGAGCAGTTCTTC. It codes for CASSQDSNNEQFF.

This rearrangement joins TRBV2 to TRBJ1-1; TRBD1 might be the D (6 bases). This CDR3 region has 16 residues. The ends were cut back, 7 bases at V and 3 bases at J, with 21 bases in the middle. The V gene's germline CDR1 is SNHLY and CDR2 FYNNEI. The CDR3, as DNA: TGTGCCAGCATCCCCGGGGGGGGCAGGGTGGACACTGAAGCTTTCTTT. Translating gives CASIPGGGRVDTEAFF.

The chain combines TRBV7-9 with TRBJ1-3, with 10 bases identical to TRBD1. Germline CDR1 reads SEHNR; CDR2 reads FQNEAQ (reference sequence). This CDR3 has 16 amino acids. V lost 5 bases to trimming and J lost 0 bases; unmatched junction nucleotides: 4. CDR3 in amino acids: CASSPRDRGSGNTIYF. Here the CDR3 DNA reads TGTGCCAGCAGCCCTCGGGACAGGGGCTCTGGAAACACCATATATTTT.

CDR3 region: CAWSEGLAGGIFRVSDEQYF. CDR3 in DNA: TGTGCCTGGAGCGAGGGGCTAGCGGGAGGTATCTTTCGGGTGAGCGACGAGCAGTACTTC. The rearrangement uses TRBV30 and TRBJ2-7, with 11 bases that match TRBD2. CDR1 and CDR2 (germline): GTSNPN, SVGIG (reference sequence). The J segment lost 5 bases and the V segment lost 3 bases, leaving 24 bases of the junction unmatched. This CDR3 spans 20 amino acids.

This clone was seen once. This sequence joins TRBV19 and TRBJ2-7; D uncertain. V was pared by 7 bases and J by 5 bases, with 15 bases between. This CDR3 contains 13 residues. Per the germline V gene, CDR1 is LNHDA and CDR2 is SQIVND (reference sequence). The CDR3 DNA reads as TGTGCCAGTACTTCGATGGGCAGAAACGAGCAGTACTTC. Its translation: CASTSMGRNEQYF.

The chain carries TRBV29-1 and TRBJ2-2; D is perhaps TRBD1 (5 bases). The CDR3 is 15 amino acids. CDR1 and CDR2 (germline): SQVTM, ANQGSEA. Trimming shortened V by 6 bases and J by 4 bases, and 18 bases separated the two germline ends. CDR3 protein: CSVLGAGRTTGELFF. CDR3 coding DNA: TGCAGCGTATTAGGGGCAGGAAGAACCACCGGGGAGCTGTTTTTT.

The chain uses TRBV12-3 or TRBV12-4 and TRBJ2-2; D is perhaps TRBD1 (7 bases). Trimming removed 8 bases from V and 9 bases from J, with 13 bases in between. This CDR3 comprises 12 residues. The CDR3 nucleotides read TGTGCCAGCTCCAGGGGGGACCGGGAGCTGTTTTTT. Translating it yields CASSRGDRELFF.